Shown below are 19 T cell receptor beta chains from a single sample sequenced in a study of blood T cell repertoires in COVID-19. Assay used: immunoSEQ multiplex PCR; TCRdb lists only in-frame clones, some missing. The table has some 300,000 clones, roughly nine tenths seen once. Specimen: PBMCs or T cells enriched from blood (not recorded which). The origin of the receptors is a woman between 40 and 55 years old who had recovered from COVID-19.

The chain uses TRBV28 and TRBJ1-1; D not certain. The CDR3 loop spans 14 amino acids. Trimming removed 5 bases from V and 5 bases from J, with 15 bases in between. Germline values: CDR1 MDHEN, CDR2 SYDVKM. CDR3 nucleotides: TGTGCCAGCAGTCCCCCGGGAAGGAAAACTGAAGCTTTCTTT. Residues: CASSPPGRKTEAFF.

The chain carries TRBV11-1 and TRBJ2-7, with 7 bases fitting TRBD1. After removal of 5 bases from V and 2 bases from J, the junction contained 6 bases not matched to a gene. CDR1 is SGHAT and CDR2 is FQDESV in the germline V gene (reference sequence). The CDR3 totals 14 residues. The CDR3 sequence: CASSHGTATYEQYF. CDR3 nucleotides: TGTGCCAGCAGCCATGGGACAGCCACCTACGAGCAGTACTTC.

The chain recombines TRBV11-2 with TRBJ1-2, with 10 bases identical to TRBD1. The CDR3 contains 14 residues. V trimming: 5 bases; J trimming: 8 bases; junction bases outside the gene matches: 8. CDR1 and CDR2 (germline): SGHAT, FQNNGV. In DNA, the CDR3 is TGTGCCAGCAGCGCCCTGGGACAGGGGCACGGCTACACCTTC. The encoded protein is CASSALGQGHGYTF.

V usage is TRBV11-3 and J usage is TRBJ2-1; 15 bases align to TRBD2. The CDR3 length is 20 residues. Trimming at V came to 1 base and at J to 5 bases, leaving 12 bases not matched to a gene. The germline gives CDR1 SGHNT, CDR2 YENEEA. The CDR3 coding sequence is TGTGCCAGCAGCTTAGGGTTCGGACTAGCGGGAGGGCCTAGCAACAATGAGCAGTTCTTC. This sequence encodes CASSLGFGLAGGPSNNEQFF.

The CDR3 nucleotides are TGTGCCAGCTCACGGGCCAGGGAGACCCAGTACTTC. Residues: CASSRARETQYF. The V gene is TRBV18, the J gene TRBJ2-5; D remains unclear. CDR1 and CDR2 (germline): KGHSH, LQKENI. V gave up 4 bases and J gave up 5 bases, with 8 bases separating them. The CDR3 totals 12 residues.

This clone has only a few counts. The chain combines TRBV2 with TRBJ1-6, with 9 bases that match TRBD1. J lost 10 bases, V lost 5 bases, and 9 bases had no gene match. Germline-derived CDR1 and CDR2 are SNHLY and FYNNEI. CDR3 length: 15 amino acids. The CDR3: CASSPTGGLKSPLHF. CDR3 bases: TGTGCCAGCAGTCCTACAGGGGGCCTCAAATCACCCCTCCACTTT.

The genes are TRBV27 and TRBJ2-1; 12 positions agree with TRBD2. The CDR3 contains 15 residues. Germline V CDR1 and CDR2: MNHEY, SMNVEV (reference sequence). J was trimmed by 10 bases and V by 5 bases; bases with no gene match: 9. In DNA, the CDR3 is TGTGCCAGCAGTCCTCCGGGACTAGCGGGTACAGAGCAGTTCTTC. As protein: CASSPPGLAGTEQFF.

This CDR3 is CASSLDQGGYGYTF. CDR3 in DNA: TGTGCCAGCAGCTTGGATCAGGGAGGCTATGGCTACACCTTC. The J gene is TRBJ1-2, the V gene TRBV5-4; possibly TRBD1 for D (5 bases). Germline CDR1 is SGHNT and CDR2 is YYREEE (reference sequence). The CDR3 runs 14 residues. Trimming shortened V by 0 bases and J by 4 bases, and 10 bases separated the two germline ends.

This chain joins TRBV5-1 and TRBJ2-2; D ambiguous. Trimming left V 3 bases short and J 0 bases short, with 6 bases between. Germline CDR1 reads SGHRS; CDR2 reads YFSETQ. The CDR3 extends over 14 amino acids. The CDR3 reads CASSSGTNTGELFF. Written as DNA, the CDR3 is TGCGCCAGCAGCTCAGGCACGAACACCGGGGAGCTGTTTTTT.

The chain links TRBV7-2 to TRBJ1-1, with D perhaps matching TRBD1 (5 bases). The CDR3 is 15 amino acids. V lost 5 bases and J lost 0, with 13 bases in between. The V gene's germline CDR1 is SGHTA and CDR2 FQGNSA. The CDR3 reads CASSKEGTLNTEAFF. CDR3 sequence (DNA): TGTGCCAGCAGCAAAGAAGGGACTCTGAACACTGAAGCTTTCTTT.

This chain joins TRBV4-3 and TRBJ2-2, with TRBD1 matching over 8 bases. Germline loops: CDR1 LGHNA, CDR2 YSLEER. The V segment lost 5 bases and the J segment 7 bases; nucleotides outside the gene matches: 6. The CDR3 has 14 residues. CDR3 loop: CASSTGQAVGELFF. The CDR3 region has the DNA TGCGCCAGCAGCACGGGACAGGCGGTCGGGGAGCTGTTTTTT.

J is TRBJ1-5 and V is TRBV10-3; the D gene is possibly TRBD1 (6 bases). Per germline, CDR1 ENHRY and CDR2 SYGVKD. The CDR3 is made up of 15 amino acids. The V and J ends lost 2 bases and 6 bases respectively, with 14 bases between them. CDR3 loop: CAISEPSRGGQPQHF. The DNA for the CDR3 is TGTGCCATCAGTGAGCCCTCCAGGGGCGGTCAGCCCCAGCATTTT.

The rearrangement links TRBV2 to TRBJ2-2, with 8 bases that match TRBD1. V was clipped by 5 bases and J by 3 bases; unmatched bases: 5. This CDR3 comprises 15 residues. Germline V gives CDR1 SNHLY, CDR2 FYNNEI. CDR3 region: CASSNRGSDTGELFF. CDR3 DNA: TGTGCCAGCAGTAACAGGGGGTCAGACACCGGGGAGCTGTTTTTT.

This chain links TRBV2 with TRBJ1-5, with TRBD1 as a possible D gene (5 bases). V lost 4 bases and J 1 base, leaving 11 bases between the germline ends. Germline values: CDR1 SNHLY, CDR2 FYNNEI. The CDR3 spans 15 residues. The CDR3 DNA reads as TGTGCCAGCAGTGCCAGGGAAGGGAGCAATCAGCCCCAGCATTTT. This sequence encodes CASSAREGSNQPQHF.

The chain employs TRBV7-2 and TRBJ1-6, with D possibly TRBD1 on 6 matching bases. CDR3 length: 16 residues. Germline loops: CDR1 SGHTA, CDR2 FQGNSA. V lost 1 base and J 10 bases, leaving 17 bases between the germline ends. The CDR3 coding sequence is TGTGCCAGCAGCTTAGGGGGAGGGGGTGAGGGATCACCCCTCCACTTT. Translation gives CASSLGGGGEGSPLHF.

The rearrangement links TRBV7-2 to TRBJ2-1; 7 bases are shared with TRBD2. CDR3 length equals 14 residues. Trimming removed 3 bases from V and 7 bases from J; junction bases left unmatched: 6. CDR1 and CDR2 (germline): SGHTA, FQGNSA. In nucleotides, the CDR3 is TGTGCCAGCAGCTTTCCGGGAGGAGGAAATGAGCAGTTCTTC. It translates to CASSFPGGGNEQFF.

This chain links TRBV11-2 with TRBJ1-6; tentative D call: TRBD1 (6 bases). Trimming took 5 bases from V and 6 from J, leaving 11 bases between them. The CDR3 length is 14 residues. Germline CDR1 and CDR2: SGHAT and FQNNGV. This chain's CDR3 is CASSKDSSNSPLHF. The CDR3 nucleotides read TGTGCCAGCAGCAAGGACAGTAGTAATTCACCCCTCCACTTT.

The chain employs TRBV7-2 and TRBJ1-5, with 8 bases lining up with TRBD1. Unmatched junction bases numbered 5, after V lost 5 bases and J lost 2 bases. Germline CDR1 and CDR2: SGHTA and FQGNSA. The CDR3 extends over 15 amino acids. DNA of the CDR3: TGTGCCAGCAGCCCCCCAGGGGGCGGCAATCAGCCCCAGCATTTT. Translation: CASSPPGGGNQPQHF. The variable domain in full, with the rest retrieved from reference TRBV7-2 and TRBJ1-5, is GAGVSQSPSNKVTEKGKDVELRCDPISGHTALYWYRQSLGQGLEFLIYFQGNSAPDKSGLPSDRFSAERTGGSVSTLTIQRTQQEDSAVYLCASSPPGGGNQPQHFGDGTRLSIL.

The genes are TRBV7-6 and TRBJ2-5; TRBD2 agrees at 7 bases. The V gene end was trimmed by 2 bases and the J gene end by 9 bases; junction bases not matched to a gene: 9. CDR1 and CDR2 (germline): SGHVS, FNYEAQ. The length of the CDR3 is 14 residues. CDR3 in amino acids: CASSLSSWTRAQYF. The CDR3 DNA reads as TGTGCCAGCAGCTTATCCAGCTGGACTAGAGCCCAGTACTTC.